This TCR beta chain was sequenced for a study of T cell responses to AZD1222 COVID-19 vaccine. The overall study: Both about-4-week and about-12-week second-dose recipients were combined.

The data were produced by immunoSEQ multiplex PCR, yet TCRdb's version contains in-frame clones alone and is incomplete. The sample lists around 150,000 clones, approximately 90% seen once, with about 4.6% in the top ten. Study results and caveats: After the peak T cell response, and only then, were repertoires sampled.

The germline V gene encodes CDR1 MNHEY and CDR2 SMNVEV (reference sequence). This CDR3 contains 14 residues. Trimming stripped 5 bases from V and 8 bases from J, with 18 bases between. To note about this clone: The antigen is unknown.

The chain carries TRBV27 and TRBJ1-2; tentatively, D is TRBD1 (5 bases). This clonotype originated in an adult in good health. This sample comprised peripheral blood, obtained on day 0 of AZD1222 vaccination. CDR3 amino acids: CASSPQRGLGGYTF. The CDR3 DNA reads TGTGCCAGCAGTCCCCAGAGGGGCCTCGGGGGCTACACCTTC.